This T cell receptor (gamma chain) was captured by sequencing in a study of γδ T cells in repeated Plasmodium falciparum infection (dated by TCRdb to the early 2020s). Background on the whole study: In the natural-infection arm, Malian children exposed to intense seasonal malaria transmission were enrolled and compared against age and gender matched Australian children. Four controlled human malaria infections were administered to about five malaria-naive U.S. adults over around 640 days by bites from P. falciparum NF54-infected Anopheles stephensi mosquitoes. Controlled-infection subjects were sampled at baseline, immediately before selected infections, and 21 days after each infection. Malian gammadelta TCR repertoires were analysed cross-sectionally during no-transmission periods and longitudinally across acute febrile malaria episodes. In the study, the shaping of the human gammadelta T cell repertoire by repeated Plasmodium falciparum infection was examined using natural infection in Mali and controlled human malaria infection. Study-wide conclusions, independent of this receptor: The controlled-infection cohort was small, limiting analysis of inter-individual variability in gammadelta T cell responses. In Vdelta2-negative, largely Vdelta1+, gammadelta TCR repertoires, repeated controlled infections appeared to drive waves of new clonotype selection. Generalizability was limited because the Malian cohort was drawn from a small rural village of predominantly one ethnic group. Across time and infection, the Vgamma9/Vdelta2+ TCR repertoires showed a highly stable polyclonal makeup, with many TCRgamma sequences overlapping between individuals. Compared with the repertoires of Australian children, the Vdelta2-negative gammadelta TCR repertoires of Malian children appeared more clonally expanded, less diverse and less shared.

The library was prepared using multiplex PCR. The sample was run on an Illumina MiSeq. From each sorted gammadelta T cell sample, both TCR gamma (TRG) and TCR delta (TRD) chains were sequenced. From the authors' description of their analysis: The repertoire analyses drew on clonotype tree plots, the accumulated frequency of the top 20 clonotypes, and diversity index (DI) and D75 metrics. TCRdb called clones anew from the public reads via CATT; matching DNA rows were later pooled. Clone size and V and J calls follow TCRdb, not the original study. In all, the sample holds 12,000 to 15,000 gamma-chain clones, and under 2% of those were seen once. Under 35% of the sample is held by the ten biggest clonotypes. In the germline V gene, CDR1 corresponds to EGSTGY and CDR2 to YDSYTSSV. Trimming leaves V shorter by 9 bases and J shorter by 2 bases, with the junction holding 10 bases beyond the gene matches. The CDR3 numbers 13 residues from cysteine through phenylalanine. Here the CDR3 DNA is all that survives: 39 bases in frame from base 1.

In the case of this clone: Its antigen is still unknown. TCRdb lists the protein of a much larger clone for this DNA, which differs at residue 4, so this is likely a read error; the protein given here is translated from the DNA itself.

Vgamma9/Vdelta2+ and Vdelta2-negative gammadelta T cell populations were flow-sorted from peripheral blood mononuclear cells for bulk TCR repertoire analysis. This sequence originates from a pool of human donors (malaria-infected and uninfected, not separated). The rearrangement combines TRGV4 with TRGJ1 or TRGJ2. Sequenced sample: gamma-delta T cells from blood. The DNA sequence is given as TGTGCCACCCGGTACCGCGATTATTATAAGAAACTCTTT. It encodes CATRYRDYYKKLF.